This T cell receptor (beta chain) was sequenced for a study of radiotherapy plus CTLA-4 blockade in lung cancer. This table comes from immunoSEQ multiplex PCR, and its TCRdb copy is limited to in-frame clones, with some not included. The table has approximately 89,000 clones, 78% seen once. Findings and limits, study-wide: Per reports, early blood T cell clone dynamics, plus interferon-beta, forecast response most strongly. Blood TCR clones of tumor origin expanded after radiotherapy plus ipilimumab.

Notes on this clone: Its antigen is undetermined.

The CDR3 has 14 amino acids. Trimming took 3 bases from V and 4 from J, leaving 7 bases between them. Germline values: CDR1 MNHEY, CDR2 SMNVEV (reference sequence). The source material was peripheral blood, sampled from a patient treated with radiotherapy plus ipilimumab. This clonotype originated in a human donor with non-small cell lung cancer who had a partial response to radiotherapy plus ipilimumab. Some clones in this sample may be carry-over from other donors' samples. The V and J genes are TRBV27 and TRBJ1-6; D perhaps matches TRBD1 (5 bases). Written as DNA, the CDR3 is TGTGCCAGCAGTTTGCGACAGTATAATTCACCCCTCCACTTT. Its translation is CASSLRQYNSPLHF.